This entry is about one T cell receptor beta chain. The data were taken from a study of blood T cell repertoires in COVID-19. Across the whole study: In each case, the material was cDNA or gDNA derived from T cells, B-cell-depleted T cells, or PBMCs.

Repertoires were generated with immunoSEQ multiplex PCR, while TCRdb's copy carries only in-frame clones and drops some. The table records more than 65,000 clones, roughly 79% of them present only once. The CDR3 is made up of 14 amino acids. Germline V lookup: CDR1 MNHEY, CDR2 SVGAGI. V shed 7 bases, J shed 6 bases, and the junction held 5 bases outside the gene matches. The receptor's source is a woman aged 55-70 years with acute or convalescent COVID-19. V and J are TRBV6-5 and TRBJ2-2; TRBD1 aligns across 10 bases. The source material was peripheral blood. In nucleotides, the CDR3 is TGTGCCAGCACGCGACAGGGGGCGGCCGGGGAGCTGTTTTTT. Protein: CASTRQGAAGELFF.